This T cell receptor (beta chain) came from a study of blood T cell repertoires in COVID-19. V shed 3 bases and J 7 bases; nucleotides not matched to a gene: 10. The CDR3 is 17 residues long. The V gene's germline CDR1 is SGHRS and CDR2 YFSETQ. The assay was immunoSEQ multiplex PCR, and TCRdb's table has in-frame clones only and misses some. This sample yields around 160,000 clones, of which 70% to 90% are seen a single time; more than 7.5% belongs to the top ten. This clonotype originated in a woman in her sixties with COVID-19, enrolled during active disease. This sequence joins TRBV5-1 and TRBJ2-2; 12 nucleotides line up with TRBD2. Material for sequencing was peripheral blood. CDR3 DNA sequence: TGCGCCAGCAGCTCCACGGGACTAGCGGGCCCTGTCGGGGAGCTGTTTTTT. Translating it yields CASSSTGLAGPVGELFF.